A single sample is the source of the 13 T cell receptor beta chains below, sequenced in a study of CD8 T cells in Susac syndrome. RNA totalling roughly 0.5 to 1 ug underwent reverse transcription with random hexamers. TCRdb analysed the immunoSEQ multiplex PCR reads with MiXCR anew, one entry per CDR3 protein. The table includes some 160,000 distinct CDR3 sequences, roughly 95% detected once. The material sequenced was CD4+ T cells from PBMCs. These receptors all come from a human donor with Susac syndrome.

The chain combines TRBV7-9 with TRBJ1-1, with no clear D. With 1 base removed from V and 4 bases from J, the gap between germline ends came to 13 bases. Germline lookup yields CDR1 SEHNR and CDR2 FQNEAQ (reference sequence). CDR3 size: 15 residues. The CDR3 DNA follows: TGTGCCAGCAGCTTAGATGGAGGGAGGAGCACTGAAGCTTTCTTT. Amino acid sequence: CASSLDGGRSTEAFF.

This clonotype was detected once. Germline and junction disagree at one end, which may indicate a read error. The CDR3: CSVEENRLSF. The CDR3 DNA sequence: TGCAGCGTTGAAGAGAACAGACTGAGCTTC. The gene calls are TRBV29-1 and TRBJ1-2; no definite D call. CDR3 size: 10 residues. CDR1 is SQVTM and CDR2 is ANQGSEA in the germline V gene.

The V call is TRBV2, the J call TRBJ1-2, with D hard to call. Trimming cost V 4 bases and J 5 bases, with 8 bases left between them. Germline lookup yields CDR1 SNHLY and CDR2 FYNNEI. The CDR3 has 12 amino acids. The CDR3 loop is CASSVTGYGYTF. CDR3 sequence (DNA): TGTGCCAGCAGTGTGACCGGTTATGGCTACACCTTC.

This chain uses TRBV7-6 with TRBJ2-2; TRBD2 matches at 7 bases. V lost 5 bases and J lost 7; bases outside the gene matches: 7. The germline V gene has CDR1 SGHVS and CDR2 FNYEAQ. This CDR3 spans 14 amino acids. CDR3 in DNA: TGTGCCAGCAGCCCGAGCGGGGCGGGCGGGGAGCTGTTTTTT. Amino acid sequence: CASSPSGAGGELFF.

The rearrangement joins TRBV18 to TRBJ1-6; 9 bases line up with TRBD1. After removal of 3 bases from V and 10 bases from J, the junction contained 7 bases not matched to a gene. The CDR3 runs to 15 residues. CDR1 is KGHSH, CDR2 LQKENI, per germline. CDR3 nucleotide sequence: TGTGCCAGCTCACCGGGACAGGGTTGGCGATCACCCCTCCACTTT. Its translation is CASSPGQGWRSPLHF.

The CDR3 is CASKLLGTEAFF. DNA for the CDR3: TGTGCCAGCAAACTGTTGGGCACTGAAGCTTTCTTT. The chain is built from TRBV12-3 or TRBV12-4 and TRBJ1-1; D ambiguous. V shed 7 bases and J shed 4 bases, with 10 bases lying between them. This CDR3 has 12 amino acids.

This clonotype showed up just once. The chain recombines TRBV20-1 with TRBJ2-3; D is ambiguous. Trimming pared 1 base from V and 3 bases from J, leaving 11 bases between. The germline V gene has CDR1 DFQATT and CDR2 SNEGSKA (reference sequence). This CDR3 is 14 amino acids long. The CDR3 sequence: CSARGELGTDTQYF. The CDR3 coding sequence is TGCAGTGCTAGAGGAGAGTTGGGGACAGATACGCAGTATTTT.

This sequence joins TRBV9 and TRBJ2-7; D is perhaps TRBD2 (5 bases). The germline V and J ends were trimmed by 7 bases and 0 bases, with 17 bases remaining between them. CDR1 is SGDLS, CDR2 YYNGEE, per germline. The CDR3 sequence is 15 residues long. CDR3 sequence: CASAPRSGNSYEQYF. CDR3 nucleotides: TGTGCCAGCGCCCCCCGCAGCGGCAACTCCTACGAGCAGTACTTC.

The genes are TRBV3-1 and TRBJ1-2; the match to TRBD1 covers 8 bases. After removal of 5 bases from V and 7 bases from J, the junction contained 6 bases not matched to a gene. Germline V lookup: CDR1 LGHDT, CDR2 YNNKEL (reference sequence). The CDR3 runs to 13 residues. CDR3 coding DNA: TGTGCCAGCAGCGAGACAGGGGACGGTGGCTACACCTTC. Its protein product is CASSETGDGGYTF.

The V call is TRBV18, the J call TRBJ1-1; tentatively, D is TRBD1 (6 bases). The CDR3 runs to 16 residues. V shed 0 bases and J shed 3 bases, with 14 bases lying between them. Germline assignment: CDR1 KGHSH and CDR2 LQKENI. CDR3 protein: CASSPPRGGEDTEAFF. CDR3 nucleotides: TGTGCCAGCTCACCACCGCGTGGGGGCGAGGACACTGAAGCTTTCTTT.

In the case of this clonotype: Because it lacks the conserved phenylalanine or tryptophan at the end, this CDR3 is likely a read error. The DNA is omitted, as the CDR3 cannot be located on it reliably, and the CDR3 follows TCRdb's listing. This chain connects TRBV7-9 to TRBJ1-4. Germline lookup yields CDR1 SEHNR and CDR2 FQNEAQ (reference sequence). The CDR3 length equals 14 residues, ends included. This chain's CDR3 is CASSFKYTDRGPLV.

This clonotype was observed a single time. The chain combines TRBV7-9 with TRBJ2-3, with D perhaps TRBD1 (5 bases). The CDR3 is made up of 14 amino acids. V dropped 5 bases and J dropped 3 bases, with 12 bases sitting between them. Germline V gene lookup returns CDR1 SEHNR and CDR2 FQNEAQ (reference sequence). The CDR3 here is CASSLHRGTDTQYF. CDR3 bases: TGTGCCAGCAGCCTCCATAGGGGAACAGATACGCAGTATTTT.

The rearrangement uses TRBV29-1 and TRBJ2-3; TRBD2 matches at 11 bases. The CDR3 loop spans 14 amino acids. The germline V gene has CDR1 SQVTM and CDR2 ANQGSEA. The V segment lost 3 bases and the J segment 1 base; nucleotides outside the gene matches: 0. The CDR3 coding sequence is TGCAGCGTTGAGGGACTAGCGGGCACAGATACGCAGTATTTT. Amino acids: CSVEGLAGTDTQYF.